The 9 T cell receptor beta chains given below trace back to one sample, sequenced in a study of cytomegalovirus exposure and HLA in healthy donors. The PCR employed 60 Vbeta primers together with 13 Jbeta primers. The method was immunoSEQ multiplex PCR; TCRdb's version includes in-frame clones alone and lacks a portion of them. The data show over 90,000 clones, around three quarters seen once. Source material: PBMCs. All receptors come from a man aged 50-59 years in good health and CMV-seropositive.

The rearrangement uses TRBV29-1 and TRBJ2-7; TRBD1 matches at 7 bases. From germline, CDR1 is SQVTM and CDR2 ANQGSEA. The J segment lost 3 bases and the V segment lost 1 base, leaving 12 bases of the junction unmatched. The CDR3 covers 16 residues. CDR3 in amino acids: CSVEGPTGQTLYEQYF. The CDR3 nucleotides read TGCAGCGTTGAAGGTCCGACGGGACAGACCCTCTACGAGCAGTACTTC.

In nucleotides, the CDR3 is TGCGCCAGCAGCTTGGGGGTTCCGGGAAGCTCGGGGAATTCACCCCTCCACTTT. This encodes CASSLGVPGSSGNSPLHF. The V gene is TRBV5-1, the J gene TRBJ1-6, with D unclear. Between the trimmed V and J ends, which lost 0 bases and 7 bases, there was a span of 20 bases. The CDR3 loop spans 18 amino acids. CDR1 is SGHRS and CDR2 is YFSETQ in the germline V gene.

Note on this clone: At the DNA level, this CDR3 is encoded by other sequences in the same sample as well. V is TRBV28 and J is TRBJ1-5; possible D gene TRBD1, 5 bases. The CDR3 covers 14 residues. Germline V gene lookup returns CDR1 MDHEN and CDR2 SYDVKM. V was shortened by 6 bases and J by 4 bases, with 13 bases between the two germline ends. The CDR3 DNA follows: TGTGCCAGCAGCTTGTCGCCAGGGAATCAGCCCCAGCATTTT. It specifies CASSLSPGNQPQHF.

This clone occurred a few times. The rearrangement joins TRBV7-3 to TRBJ2-2, with TRBD2 as a possible D gene (6 bases). The CDR3 loop spans 14 amino acids. The V end lost 8 bases, the J end lost 0 bases, and 10 bases lay between the germline ends. Germline loops: CDR1 SGHTA, CDR2 FQGTGA. The CDR3 sequence is CASSGGANTGELFF. Here the CDR3 DNA reads TGTGCCAGCTCCGGCGGGGCGAACACCGGGGAGCTGTTTTTT.

The CDR3: CASSAAGQGSNYGYTF. DNA of the CDR3: TGTGCCAGCAGCGCTGCAGGACAGGGCTCTAACTATGGCTACACCTTC. The chain has TRBV2 and TRBJ1-2, with 8 nucleotides matching TRBD1. The germline V gene encodes CDR1 SNHLY and CDR2 FYNNEI. Germline trimming cut 6 bases from V and 0 bases from J; bases unmatched to any gene: 9. There are 16 residues in the CDR3.

The rearrangement joins TRBV28 to TRBJ1-1; D unclear. The CDR3 covers 11 residues. Germline V gene sequence: CDR1 MDHEN, CDR2 SYDVKM. The V gene lost 10 bases and the J gene lost 5 bases, with 11 bases spanning the gap. The CDR3: CATVPGTEAFF. CDR3 nucleotide sequence: TGTGCCACGGTCCCGGGGACTGAAGCTTTCTTT.

This chain joins TRBV28 and TRBJ2-1; TRBD1 might be the D (7 bases). The ends were cut back, 6 bases at V and 5 bases at J, with 20 bases in the middle. The CDR3 consists of 16 residues. Germline V gene data show CDR1 as MDHEN and CDR2 as SYDVKM. In DNA, the CDR3 is TGTGCCAGCAGCAAGGACAGGTCGGGGGTCCACAATGAGCAGTTCTTC. It translates to CASSKDRSGVHNEQFF.

This chain uses TRBV19 with TRBJ2-1; maybe TRBD1 (5 bases). CDR1 is LNHDA and CDR2 is SQIVND in the germline V gene (reference sequence). The V end was cut by 6 bases, the J end by 4 bases, with 16 bases between. The CDR3 runs 15 residues. CDR3 DNA: TGTGCCAGTAGCGTGATAGGGGCGAGGTACAATGAGCAGTTCTTC. Its protein product is CASSVIGARYNEQFF.

The chain couples TRBV4-3 to TRBJ1-2; D remains ambiguous. The CDR3 has 14 residues. Germline CDR1 and CDR2: LGHNA and YSLEER. V lost 0 bases and J lost 2, with 7 bases in between. As DNA, the CDR3 is TGCGCCAGCAGCCAAGATGAGATAAACTATGGCTACACCTTC. This sequence encodes CASSQDEINYGYTF.